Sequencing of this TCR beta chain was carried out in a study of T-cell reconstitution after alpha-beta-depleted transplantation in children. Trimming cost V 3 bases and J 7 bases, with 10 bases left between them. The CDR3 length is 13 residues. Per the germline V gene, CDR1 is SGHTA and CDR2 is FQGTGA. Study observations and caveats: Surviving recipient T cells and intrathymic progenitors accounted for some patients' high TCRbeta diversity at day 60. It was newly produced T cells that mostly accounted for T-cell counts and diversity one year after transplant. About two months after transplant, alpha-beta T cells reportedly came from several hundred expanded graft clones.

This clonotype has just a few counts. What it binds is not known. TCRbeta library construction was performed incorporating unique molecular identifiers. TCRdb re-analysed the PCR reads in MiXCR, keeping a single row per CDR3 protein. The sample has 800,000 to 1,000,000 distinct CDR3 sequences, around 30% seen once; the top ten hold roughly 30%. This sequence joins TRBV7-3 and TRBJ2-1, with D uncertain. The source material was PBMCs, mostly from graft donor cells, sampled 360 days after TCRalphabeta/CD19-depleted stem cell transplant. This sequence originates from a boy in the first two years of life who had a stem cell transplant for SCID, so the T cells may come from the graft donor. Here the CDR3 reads CASSFGRENEQFF. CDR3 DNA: TGTGCCAGCAGCTTCGGCCGAGAAAATGAGCAGTTCTTC.